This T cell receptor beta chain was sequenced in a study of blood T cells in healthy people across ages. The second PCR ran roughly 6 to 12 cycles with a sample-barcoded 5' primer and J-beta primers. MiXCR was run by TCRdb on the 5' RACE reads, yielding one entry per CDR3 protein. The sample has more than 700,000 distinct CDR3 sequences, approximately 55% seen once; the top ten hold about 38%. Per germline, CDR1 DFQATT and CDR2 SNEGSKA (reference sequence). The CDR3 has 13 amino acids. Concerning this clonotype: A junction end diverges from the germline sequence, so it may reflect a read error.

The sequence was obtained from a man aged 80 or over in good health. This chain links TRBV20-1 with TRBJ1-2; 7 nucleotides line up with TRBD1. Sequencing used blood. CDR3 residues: CSATEMGQNGYTF. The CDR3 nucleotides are TGCAGCGCTACTGAAATGGGACAGAATGGCTACACCTTC.